This T cell receptor (beta chain) was retrieved from a study of CD8 T cells in ankylosing spondylitis. Findings and caveats of the study: For ankylosing spondylitis blood, a TCR beta motif of about eight highly homologous variants appeared characteristic.

Each CDR3 protein gets one entry after TCRdb re-called the 5' RACE reads with MiXCR. Altogether roughly 700,000 distinct CDR3 sequences are present, around 20% being singletons, with the ten largest covering over 15%. The CDR3 loop spans 17 amino acids. Germline lookup yields CDR1 SEHNR and CDR2 FQNEAQ (reference sequence). V was clipped by 1 base and J by 2 bases; unmatched bases: 7. This clonotype has only a few counts. Its specificity is unknown. This receptor was taken from a male donor with ankylosing spondylitis. The chain uses TRBV7-9 and TRBJ2-3; 9 bases match TRBD2. The sample taken for sequencing was blood, either unsorted or a sorted T cell fraction (not recorded which). Written as DNA, the CDR3 is TGTGCCAGCAGCTTAGTATCTTCTAGCGGGACCACAGATACGCAGTATTTT. Translating it yields CASSLVSSSGTTDTQYF.